This TCR beta chain was sequenced during a study of shared clonotypes between healthy human individuals. Regarding the study as a whole: Memory subsets had estimated richness that was generally smaller than that of naive subsets. Of the naive CD4 clonotypes, roughly 5.5% were shared across a few donors.

On this clone: The antigen is not known.

Only in-frame clones appear in the TCRdb table, and some are missing; sequencing was by immunoSEQ multiplex PCR. The table lists 2.3 million or so clones, over 85% of them singletons. The CDR3 is 16 amino acids. Sequencing was performed on naive CD4+ T cells from PBMCs. The subset was: CD45RA+ positively selected. The clonotype comes from a man between 18 and 35 years old in good health. Some clones in this sample may be carry-over from other donors' samples. This chain uses TRBV12-2 with TRBJ2-2. TRBV12-2 is reported as a pseudogene. The CDR3: CASRPLWRSNTGELFF. The CDR3 DNA is TGTGCAAGTCGCCCGTTGTGGCGCTCGAACACCGGGGAGCTGTTTTTT.